Listed here are 4 T cell receptor beta chains from one sample, sequenced in a study of blood T cell repertoires in COVID-19. Sequencing was performed with immunoSEQ multiplex PCR; in TCRdb, only in-frame clones are kept and a portion is missing. Of 63,000 or so clones in the sample, 88% are singletons; the top ten hold 1.4%. The specimen was peripheral blood. Source of these receptors: a human donor in a cohort sampled during active COVID-19.

V is TRBV6-1 and J is TRBJ2-7, with 8 bases aligning to TRBD1. After removal of 1 base from V and 4 bases from J, the junction contained 6 bases not matched to a gene. Per germline, CDR1 MNHNS and CDR2 SASEGT. The CDR3 sequence is 15 residues long. The CDR3 protein is CASSEGSGGMYEQYV. In DNA, the CDR3 is TGTGCCAGCAGTGAAGGCTCAGGGGGCATGTACGAGCAGTACGTC.

This chain uses TRBV5-6 with TRBJ2-1, with 16 positions matching TRBD2. The V gene end was trimmed by 4 bases and the J gene end by 8 bases; junction bases not matched to a gene: 15. Germline lookup yields CDR1 SGHDT and CDR2 YYEEEE. This CDR3 comprises 19 residues. CDR3: CASSPGTGGLAGGPHEQFF. DNA for the CDR3: TGTGCCAGCAGCCCTGGGACAGGGGGACTAGCGGGAGGGCCCCATGAGCAGTTCTTC.

The rearrangement uses TRBV20-1 and TRBJ1-5; D is possibly TRBD1 (6 bases). Germline CDR1 reads DFQATT; CDR2 reads SNEGSKA (reference sequence). V shed 3 bases and J shed 0 bases, with 18 bases lying between them. The CDR3 has 17 amino acids. The CDR3 spells CSASRDTGRDSNQPQHF. The DNA for the CDR3 is TGCAGTGCTAGTCGGGACACGGGGAGGGATAGCAATCAGCCCCAGCATTTT.

This clone showed up just once. V is TRBV11-1 and J is TRBJ2-3, with TRBD2 matching 10 bases. Trimming took 3 bases from V and 5 from J; bases not matched to a gene: 8. CDR1 is SGHAT and CDR2 is FQDESV in the germline V gene (reference sequence). The CDR3 spans 16 residues. This CDR3 reads CASSLVAGGARDTQYF. Written as DNA, the CDR3 is TGTGCCAGCAGCTTGGTAGCGGGAGGAGCGAGAGATACGCAGTATTTT.